Following are 19 T cell receptor beta chains from one sample sequenced in a study of early T cells in non-severe SARS-CoV-2 infection (dated by TCRdb to about 2021). Preparation of the library involved 5' RACE. The sample was run on a NextSeq 500. The public reads were run again by TCRdb, first through fastp at Q25 and then through MiXCR, and only productive beta chains were kept. Rows merge per CDR3 protein into single entries with the most common DNA and genes. The table for this sample lists under 70,000 distinct CDR3 sequences; 11% of them were counted only once. In total, the top ten clones hold about 4.1% of the sample. The sample was whole blood. The receptors shown here come from an adult who was a healthcare worker with PCR-confirmed SARS-CoV-2 infection or an uninfected control (not recorded which).

This clonotype turned up a few times. The rearrangement uses TRBV7-2 and TRBJ2-5; 8 bases map to TRBD2. The CDR3 loop spans 14 amino acids. CDR1 is SGHTA and CDR2 is FQGNSA in the germline V gene. V was clipped by 5 bases and J by 5 bases; unmatched bases: 7. CDR3 coding DNA: TGTGCCAGCAGCCAGGGCGGGACTAGTGAGACCCAGTACTTC. It translates to CASSQGGTSETQYF. Drawing the rest from reference TRBV7-2 and TRBJ2-5, the complete variable domain is GAGVSQSPSNKVTEKGKDVELRCDPISGHTALYWYRQSLGQGLEFLIYFQGNSAPDKSGLPSDRFSAERTGGSVSTLTIQRTQQEDSAVYLCASSQGGTSETQYFGPGTRLLVL.

J is TRBJ2-5 and V is TRBV10-2, with a tentative D call TRBD2 (6 bases). Per the germline V gene, CDR1 is WSHSY and CDR2 is SAAADI. The CDR3 runs to 13 residues. Deletions cut 6 bases from V and 5 bases from J, with 13 bases between. CDR3 loop: CASSRVGGETQYF. The CDR3, as DNA: TGCGCCAGCAGCCGAGTGGGAGGCGAGACCCAGTACTTC.

This clonotype was picked up a small number of times. The rearrangement joins TRBV6-1 to TRBJ1-1; D remains unclear. Germline V CDR1 and CDR2: MNHNS, SASEGT. Between the trimmed V and J ends, which lost 7 bases and 1 base, there was a span of 16 bases. The CDR3 runs to 15 residues. The CDR3 protein is CASNPSGFGNTEAFF. CDR3 bases: TGTGCCAGCAACCCCAGTGGGTTCGGGAACACTGAAGCTTTCTTT.

The chain couples TRBV7-8 to TRBJ2-3; 14 bases are a match to TRBD2. Germline CDR1 is SGHVS and CDR2 is FQNEAQ. The CDR3 sequence is 16 residues long. The J segment lost 4 bases and the V segment lost 5 bases, leaving 5 bases of the junction unmatched. CDR3 nucleotide sequence: TGTGCCAGCAGCCTGGGACTAGCGGGAGTATCAGATACGCAGTATTTT. It codes for CASSLGLAGVSDTQYF.

This clonotype appeared a few times. CDR3 sequence reads: CATSGSTDTQYF. The CDR3 nucleotides read TGTGCCACCAGCGGCAGCACAGATACGCAGTATTTT. The genes are TRBV10-3 and TRBJ2-3, with TRBD2 as a possible D gene (5 bases). Germline CDR1 is ENHRY and CDR2 is SYGVKD. Trimming pared 10 bases from V and 0 bases from J, leaving 8 bases between. The CDR3 runs 12 residues.

This clonotype was counted at least ten times. The chain is built from TRBV27 and TRBJ2-1; 8 positions agree with TRBD2. The CDR3 sequence is 18 residues long. Trimming took 1 base from V and 4 from J; bases not matched to a gene: 12. CDR1 is MNHEY, CDR2 SMNVEV, per germline (reference sequence). CDR3 in DNA: TGTGCCAGCAGTTTATTCTCCCGGGGCGTAGCGGGATACAATGAGCAGTTCTTC. Its translation is CASSLFSRGVAGYNEQFF.

Many counts were recorded for this clonotype. The chain is built from TRBV11-2 and TRBJ2-7; 8 nucleotides agree with TRBD2. The CDR3 covers 17 residues. V shed 0 bases, J shed 3 bases, and the junction held 10 bases outside the gene matches. CDR1 is SGHAT and CDR2 is FQNNGV in the germline V gene. In DNA, the CDR3 is TGTGCCAGCAGCTTAGATCGGGGTAGCGGGACACTCTACGAGCAGTACTTC. Protein product: CASSLDRGSGTLYEQYF.

This clonotype turned up a few times. The CDR3 region is CASSYGGRTDTQYF. The CDR3 coding sequence is TGTGCCAGCAGTTACGGGGGCCGCACAGATACGCAGTATTTT. V and J are TRBV6-6 and TRBJ2-3; tentatively, D is TRBD1 (6 bases). This CDR3 has 14 residues. Per germline, CDR1 MNHNY and CDR2 SVGAGI (reference sequence). The V gene lost 2 bases and the J gene lost 1 base, with 7 bases spanning the gap.

The table lists this clonotype with many counts. J is TRBJ2-3 and V is TRBV5-1; tentatively, D is TRBD1 (5 bases). This CDR3 contains 14 residues. The germline gives CDR1 SGHRS, CDR2 YFSETQ. The V gene lost 0 bases and the J gene lost 3 bases, with 8 bases spanning the gap. The DNA of the CDR3 is TGCGCCAGCAGCTTGGGACAGTCAACAGATACGCAGTATTTT. Its translation is CASSLGQSTDTQYF.

This clonotype was found many times. The chain links TRBV12-3 or TRBV12-4 to TRBJ2-7; weak D call: TRBD2 (6 bases). The V end was cut by 3 bases, the J end by 4 bases, with 7 bases between. This CDR3 contains 12 residues. The CDR3 spells CASSFRGYEQYF. CDR3 DNA sequence: TGTGCCAGCAGTTTCCGGGGGTACGAGCAGTACTTC.

The V gene is TRBV20-1, the J gene TRBJ1-4; 9 bases align to TRBD1. Germline-derived CDR1 and CDR2 are DFQATT and SNEGSKA (reference sequence). V lost 6 bases and J lost 10; bases outside the gene matches: 12. CDR3 length: 14 amino acids. The CDR3 DNA reads TGCAGTGCGATACCCGGACAGGGGAGAGGAAAACTGTTTTTT. It encodes CSAIPGQGRGKLFF.

CDR3 sequence: CSARDYGGIKETQYF. For the CDR3, the DNA is TGCAGTGCTAGAGATTACGGGGGAATCAAAGAGACCCAGTACTTC. J is TRBJ2-5 and V is TRBV20-1; D might be TRBD2 (6 bases). Trimming took off 0 bases at V and 3 bases at J, with 14 bases between the two ends. Germline V gives CDR1 DFQATT, CDR2 SNEGSKA (reference sequence). The CDR3 is made up of 15 amino acids.

V usage is TRBV7-2 and J usage is TRBJ2-2, with unresolved D. V lost 5 bases to trimming and J lost 1 base, with 11 bases between them. This CDR3 has 15 residues. CDR1 and CDR2 (germline): SGHTA, FQGNSA. Here the CDR3 reads CASSRYPRNTGELFF. In DNA form, the CDR3 reads TGTGCCAGCAGCCGATACCCCAGGAACACCGGGGAGCTGTTTTTT. Based on the CDR3 plus reference TRBV7-2 and TRBJ2-2, the full variable domain is GAGVSQSPSNKVTEKGKDVELRCDPISGHTALYWYRQSLGQGLEFLIYFQGNSAPDKSGLPSDRFSAERTGGSVSTLTIQRTQQEDSAVYLCASSRYPRNTGELFFGEGSRLTVL.

This clonotype was detected many times. The gene calls are TRBV6-2 or TRBV6-3 and TRBJ2-2; maybe TRBD2 (5 bases). This CDR3 has 18 residues. Germline V gene data show CDR1 as MNHEY and CDR2 as SVGEGT. V was trimmed by 6 bases and J by 2 bases, leaving 22 bases between them. The CDR3 reads CASSRPVEELDNTGELFF. The CDR3 nucleotides are TGTGCCAGCAGCCGACCCGTGGAGGAGTTAGATAACACCGGGGAGCTGTTTTTT.

This clonotype was observed a handful of times. The V gene is TRBV28, the J gene TRBJ2-1, with 14 bases lining up with TRBD2. The CDR3 has 18 amino acids. The junction had 6 bases not matched to a gene; V was cut back by 3 bases and J by 2 bases. Looked up from germline, CDR1 is MDHEN and CDR2 is SYDVKM. The CDR3 is CASSFIRLAGGPYNEQFF. For the CDR3, the DNA is TGTGCCAGCAGTTTCATTAGACTAGCGGGAGGGCCCTACAATGAGCAGTTCTTC.

This clonotype was seen ten or more times. The V call is TRBV2, the J call TRBJ1-4; 11 bases are shared with TRBD1. Germline trimming cut 4 bases from V and 7 bases from J; bases unmatched to any gene: 2. This CDR3 region has 14 residues. Per germline, CDR1 SNHLY and CDR2 FYNNEI. The CDR3 is CASSGDRGSEKLFF. Here the CDR3 DNA reads TGTGCCAGCAGTGGGGACAGGGGGAGTGAAAAACTGTTTTTT.

This clonotype was recorded a few times. The CDR3, as DNA: TGTGCCAGCAGCCCCTCGGGGGCGGGAGGAACAGATACGCAGTATTTT. This gives the protein CASSPSGAGGTDTQYF. The chain carries TRBV7-9 and TRBJ2-3; 8 bases align to TRBD2. CDR3 size: 16 residues. J was trimmed by 3 bases and V by 5 bases; bases with no gene match: 10. Germline V gene data show CDR1 as SEHNR and CDR2 as FQNEAQ (reference sequence).

This clonotype was detected ten times or more. The rearrangement uses TRBV2 and TRBJ1-3; D not certain. The CDR3 totals 15 residues. Per germline, CDR1 SNHLY and CDR2 FYNNEI. V dropped 5 bases and J dropped 0 bases, with 11 bases sitting between them. CDR3 in amino acids: CASSPDVRSGNTIYF. The CDR3 coding sequence is TGTGCCAGCAGTCCCGACGTACGCTCTGGAAACACCATATATTTT.

This clonotype was found many times. This rearrangement joins TRBV5-1 to TRBJ2-6; no definite D call. The CDR3 has 18 amino acids. Per the germline V gene, CDR1 is SGHRS and CDR2 is YFSETQ. V was pared by 4 bases and J by 0 bases, with 17 bases between. The CDR3: CASSKGRDPYSGANVLTF. Here the CDR3 DNA reads TGCGCCAGCAGCAAGGGAAGGGATCCGTACTCTGGGGCCAACGTCCTGACTTTC.